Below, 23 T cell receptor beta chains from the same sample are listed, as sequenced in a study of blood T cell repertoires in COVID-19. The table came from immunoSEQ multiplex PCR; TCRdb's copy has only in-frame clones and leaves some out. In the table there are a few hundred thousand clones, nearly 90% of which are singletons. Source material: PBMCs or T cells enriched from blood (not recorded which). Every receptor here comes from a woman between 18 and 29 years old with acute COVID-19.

The CDR3 here is CASHLGGTNTGELFF. The CDR3, as DNA: TGTGCCAGCCACCTCGGCGGGACGAACACCGGGGAGCTGTTTTTT. The chain links TRBV28 to TRBJ2-2, with a possible D match to TRBD2 (6 bases). Trimming took 8 bases from V and 0 from J, leaving 13 bases between them. CDR1 and CDR2 from the germline V gene are MDHEN and SYDVKM. This CDR3 comprises 15 residues.

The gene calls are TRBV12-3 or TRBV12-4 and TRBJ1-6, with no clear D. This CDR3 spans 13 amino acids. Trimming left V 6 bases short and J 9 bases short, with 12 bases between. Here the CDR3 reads CASRRPESSPLHF. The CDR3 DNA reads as TGTGCCAGCAGGCGCCCCGAGAGTTCACCCCTCCACTTT.

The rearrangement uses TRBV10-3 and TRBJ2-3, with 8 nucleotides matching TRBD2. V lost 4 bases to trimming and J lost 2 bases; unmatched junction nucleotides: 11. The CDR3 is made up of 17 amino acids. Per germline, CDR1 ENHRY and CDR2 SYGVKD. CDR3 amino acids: CAISVGSAGGLTDTQYF. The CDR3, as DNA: TGTGCCATCAGTGTGGGTAGTGCGGGAGGCCTCACAGATACGCAGTATTTT.

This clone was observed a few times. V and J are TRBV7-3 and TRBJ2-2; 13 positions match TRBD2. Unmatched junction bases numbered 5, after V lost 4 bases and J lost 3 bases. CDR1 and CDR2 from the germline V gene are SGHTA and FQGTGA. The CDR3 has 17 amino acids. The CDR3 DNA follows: TGTGCCAGCAGCTCACTAGCGGGAGGGCCTGACACCGGGGAGCTGTTTTTT. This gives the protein CASSSLAGGPDTGELFF. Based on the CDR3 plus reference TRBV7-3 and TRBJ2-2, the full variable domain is GAGVSQTPSNKVTEKGKYVELRCDPISGHTALYWYRQSLGQGPEFLIYFQGTGAADDSGLPNDRFFAVRPEGSVSTLKIQRTERGDSAVYLCASSSLAGGPDTGELFFGEGSRLTVL.

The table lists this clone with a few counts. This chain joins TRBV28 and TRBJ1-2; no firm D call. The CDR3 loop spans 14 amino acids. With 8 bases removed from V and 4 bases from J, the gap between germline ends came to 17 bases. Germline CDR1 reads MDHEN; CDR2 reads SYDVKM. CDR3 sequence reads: CASARGETFYGYTF. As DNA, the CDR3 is TGTGCCAGCGCACGGGGAGAGACATTCTATGGCTACACCTTC.

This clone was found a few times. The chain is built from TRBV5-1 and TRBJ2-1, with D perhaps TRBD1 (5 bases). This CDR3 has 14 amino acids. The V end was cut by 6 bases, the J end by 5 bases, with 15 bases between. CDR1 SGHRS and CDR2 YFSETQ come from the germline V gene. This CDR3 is CASMRQGLDNEQFF. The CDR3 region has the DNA TGCGCCAGCATGCGGCAGGGTTTGGACAATGAGCAGTTCTTC.

The CDR3 DNA reads TGTGCCAGCAGAACAGGGGGTAACTATGGCTACACCTTC. The encoded protein is CASRTGGNYGYTF. This chain joins TRBV28 and TRBJ1-2, with 8 bases that match TRBD1. This CDR3 comprises 13 residues. Trimming at V came to 6 bases and at J to 1 base, leaving 1 base not matched to a gene. Germline lookup yields CDR1 MDHEN and CDR2 SYDVKM.

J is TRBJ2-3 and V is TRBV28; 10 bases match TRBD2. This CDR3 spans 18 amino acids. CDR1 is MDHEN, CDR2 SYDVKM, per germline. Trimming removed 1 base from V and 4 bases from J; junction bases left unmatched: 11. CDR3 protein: CASSLYRLAGVFPDTQYF. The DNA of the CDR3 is TGTGCCAGCAGTTTATACAGGCTAGCGGGAGTTTTCCCAGATACGCAGTATTTT.

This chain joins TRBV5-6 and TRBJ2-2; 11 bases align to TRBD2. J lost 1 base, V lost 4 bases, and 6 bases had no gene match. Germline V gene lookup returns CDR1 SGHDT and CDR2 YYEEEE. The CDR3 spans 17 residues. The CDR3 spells CASSQAGTSGNTGELFF. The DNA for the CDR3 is TGTGCCAGCAGCCAGGCCGGGACTAGCGGGAACACCGGGGAGCTGTTTTTT.

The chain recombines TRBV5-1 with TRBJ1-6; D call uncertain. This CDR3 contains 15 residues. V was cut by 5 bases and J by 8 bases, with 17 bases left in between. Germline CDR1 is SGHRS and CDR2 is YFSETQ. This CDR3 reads CASRVDPAADSPLHF. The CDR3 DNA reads TGCGCCAGCAGAGTAGATCCGGCGGCGGATTCACCCCTCCACTTT. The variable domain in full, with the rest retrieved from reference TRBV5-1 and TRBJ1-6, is KAGVTQTPRYLIKTRGQQVTLSCSPISGHRSVSWYQQTPGQGLQFLFEYFSETQRNKGNFPGRFSGRQFSNSRSEMNVSTLELGDSALYLCASRVDPAADSPLHFGNGTRLTVT.

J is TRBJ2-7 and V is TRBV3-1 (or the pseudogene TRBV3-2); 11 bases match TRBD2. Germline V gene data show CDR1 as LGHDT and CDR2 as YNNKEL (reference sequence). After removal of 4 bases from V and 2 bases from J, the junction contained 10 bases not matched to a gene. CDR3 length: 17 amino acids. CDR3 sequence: CASSRGTSGQGTYEQYF. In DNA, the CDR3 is TGTGCCAGCAGCCGCGGGACTAGCGGCCAAGGGACCTACGAGCAGTACTTC.

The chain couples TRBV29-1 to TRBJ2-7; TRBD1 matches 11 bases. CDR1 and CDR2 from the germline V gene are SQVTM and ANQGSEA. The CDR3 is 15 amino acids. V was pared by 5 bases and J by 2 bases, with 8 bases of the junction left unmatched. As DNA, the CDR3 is TGCAGCGTTCCTGGGGACAGGGGGGACCCCTACGAGCAGTACTTC. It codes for CSVPGDRGDPYEQYF.

The CDR3 coding sequence is TGTGCCAGCAGTTCCCCATCTAGCGGGAGGGCCTATGAGCAGTTCTTC. Protein product: CASSSPSSGRAYEQFF. The chain combines TRBV28 with TRBJ2-1; 12 bases match TRBD2. The germline V gene has CDR1 MDHEN and CDR2 SYDVKM. The CDR3 sequence is 16 residues long. Trimming at V came to 4 bases and at J to 8 bases, leaving 9 bases not matched to a gene.

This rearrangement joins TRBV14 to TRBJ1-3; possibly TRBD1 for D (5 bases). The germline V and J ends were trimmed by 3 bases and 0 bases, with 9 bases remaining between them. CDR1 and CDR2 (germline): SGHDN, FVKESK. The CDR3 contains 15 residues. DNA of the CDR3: TGTGCCAGCAGCCAGGACATTGTCTCTGGAAACACCATATATTTT. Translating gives CASSQDIVSGNTIYF.

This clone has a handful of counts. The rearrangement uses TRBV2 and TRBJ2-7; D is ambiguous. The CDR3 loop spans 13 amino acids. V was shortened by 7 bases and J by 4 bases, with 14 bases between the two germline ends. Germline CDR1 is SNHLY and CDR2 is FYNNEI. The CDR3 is CASNAQSLYEQYF. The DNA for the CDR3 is TGTGCCAGCAATGCACAGTCATTGTACGAGCAGTACTTC.

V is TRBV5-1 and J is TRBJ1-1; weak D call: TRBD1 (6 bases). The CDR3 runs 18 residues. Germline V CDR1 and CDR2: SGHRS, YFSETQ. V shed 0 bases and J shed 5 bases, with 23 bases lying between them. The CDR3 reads CASSLESGTLLGGTEAFF. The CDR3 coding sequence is TGCGCCAGCAGCTTGGAATCCGGGACACTACTAGGTGGGACTGAAGCTTTCTTT.

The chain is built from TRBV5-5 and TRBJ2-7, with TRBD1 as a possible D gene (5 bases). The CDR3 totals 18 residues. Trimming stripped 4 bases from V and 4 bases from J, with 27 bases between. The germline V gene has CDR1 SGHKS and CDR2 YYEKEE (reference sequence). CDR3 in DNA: TGTGCCAGCAGCATTGGACAACCCGTCAGGTTCGTGGGATACGAGCAGTACTTC. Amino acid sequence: CASSIGQPVRFVGYEQYF.

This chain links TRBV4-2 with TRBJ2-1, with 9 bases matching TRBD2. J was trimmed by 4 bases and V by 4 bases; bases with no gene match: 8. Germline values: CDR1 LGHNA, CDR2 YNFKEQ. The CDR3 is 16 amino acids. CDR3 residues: CASSPLAGGPYNEQFF. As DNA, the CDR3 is TGTGCCAGCAGCCCACTGGCGGGAGGGCCGTACAATGAGCAGTTCTTC.

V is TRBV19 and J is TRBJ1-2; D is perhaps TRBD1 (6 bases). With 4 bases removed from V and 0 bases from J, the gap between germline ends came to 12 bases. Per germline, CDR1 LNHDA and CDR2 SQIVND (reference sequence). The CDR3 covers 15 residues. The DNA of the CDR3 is TGTGCCAGTAGTACGACCAGGGGCTCTAACTATGGCTACACCTTC. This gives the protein CASSTTRGSNYGYTF.

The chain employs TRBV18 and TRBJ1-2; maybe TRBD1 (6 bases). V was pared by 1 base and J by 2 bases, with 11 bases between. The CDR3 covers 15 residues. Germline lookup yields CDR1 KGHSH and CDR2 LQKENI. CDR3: CASSPRAQGNYGYTF. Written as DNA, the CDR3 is TGTGCCAGCTCACCACGTGCACAGGGCAACTATGGCTACACCTTC.

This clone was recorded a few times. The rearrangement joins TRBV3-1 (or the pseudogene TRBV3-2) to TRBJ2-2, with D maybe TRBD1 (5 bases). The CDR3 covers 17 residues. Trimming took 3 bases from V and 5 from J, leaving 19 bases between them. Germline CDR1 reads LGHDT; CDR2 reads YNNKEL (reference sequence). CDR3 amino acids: CASSHFFRQGRTGELFF. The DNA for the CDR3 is TGTGCCAGCAGCCACTTCTTTAGGCAGGGTCGTACCGGGGAGCTGTTTTTT.

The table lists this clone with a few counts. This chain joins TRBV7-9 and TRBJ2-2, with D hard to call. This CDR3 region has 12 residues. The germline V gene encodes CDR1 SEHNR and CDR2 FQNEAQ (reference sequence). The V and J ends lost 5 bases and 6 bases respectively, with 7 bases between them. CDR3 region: CASSPGPGELFF. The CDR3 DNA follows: TGTGCCAGCAGCCCTGGCCCCGGGGAGCTGTTTTTT.

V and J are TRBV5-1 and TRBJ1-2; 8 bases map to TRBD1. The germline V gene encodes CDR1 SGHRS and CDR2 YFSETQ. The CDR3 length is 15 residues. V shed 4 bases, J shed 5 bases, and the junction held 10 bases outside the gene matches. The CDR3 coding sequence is TGCGCCAGCAGCCCCGGACAGGGCCCTCCTTATGGCTACACCTTC. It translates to CASSPGQGPPYGYTF.